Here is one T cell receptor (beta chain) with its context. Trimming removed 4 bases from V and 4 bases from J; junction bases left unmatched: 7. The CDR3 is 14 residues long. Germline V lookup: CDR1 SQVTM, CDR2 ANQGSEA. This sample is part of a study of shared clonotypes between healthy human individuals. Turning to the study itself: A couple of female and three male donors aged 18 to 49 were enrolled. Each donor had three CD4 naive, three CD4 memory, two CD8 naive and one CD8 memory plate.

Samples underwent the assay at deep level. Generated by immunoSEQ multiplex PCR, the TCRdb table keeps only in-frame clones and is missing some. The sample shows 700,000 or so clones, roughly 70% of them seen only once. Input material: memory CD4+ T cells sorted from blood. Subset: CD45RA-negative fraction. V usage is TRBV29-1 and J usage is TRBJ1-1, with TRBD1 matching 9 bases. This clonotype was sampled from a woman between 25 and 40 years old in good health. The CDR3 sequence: CSVAGTGFSTEAFF. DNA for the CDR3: TGCAGCGTTGCCGGGACAGGGTTTAGCACTGAAGCTTTCTTT.